This T cell receptor beta chain was sequenced during a study of CD8 T cells in Susac syndrome. RNA in amounts of roughly 0.5 to 1 ug was reverse transcribed with random hexamers. Using its own MiXCR run on the immunoSEQ multiplex PCR reads, TCRdb lists one record per CDR3 protein. The table includes 300,000 to 350,000 distinct CDR3 sequences, approximately 90% detected once. As regards this clonotype: The junction shows a germline mismatch at one end, possibly a read error.

This CDR3 contains 12 residues. Looked up from germline, CDR1 is LNHDA and CDR2 is SQIVND (reference sequence). Sequencing of TCR beta drew on CD8+ and CD4+ T cells from blood. The receptor was isolated from a human donor with multiple sclerosis. The sample consisted of CD4+ T cells from PBMCs. This chain connects TRBV19 to TRBJ1-1; D ambiguous. CDR3 coding DNA: TGTGCCAGTAGTAATTGGAACACTGAAGCCTTCTTT. It codes for CASSNWNTEAFF.